These 28 T cell receptor beta chains were all obtained from the same sample, sequenced in a study of T cell repertoires in cytomegalovirus infection. In TCRdb, the reads were re-called with MiXCR into one record per CDR3 protein. The sample has more than 350,000 distinct CDR3 sequences; approximately 31% are singletons. Sequencing used PBMCs. All receptors come from a human donor in good health (CMV status not recorded). Some clones in this sample may be carry-over from other donors' samples.

The chain employs TRBV5-8 and TRBJ1-5, with D tentatively TRBD1 (6 bases). Germline V gene sequence: CDR1 SGHTS, CDR2 YDEGEE. This CDR3 has 15 amino acids. V lost 0 bases, J lost 1 base, and 8 bases lay in between. The CDR3 reads CASSLGQASNQPQHF. The CDR3 bases are TGTGCCAGCAGCTTGGGACAGGCCAGCAATCAGCCCCAGCATTTT.

This clonotype was picked up a small number of times. V is TRBV23-1 and J is TRBJ2-1, with D perhaps matching TRBD1 (5 bases). TRBV23-1 carries the ORF label, with uncertain function. The CDR3 extends over 19 amino acids. Between the trimmed V and J ends, which lost 6 bases and 5 bases, there was a span of 29 bases. CDR3 DNA sequence: TGCGCCAGCAGCCAAACCGAGTGGCTCCGACAGCAAAGGCACAATGAGCAGTTCTTC. The encoded protein is CASSQTEWLRQQRHNEQFF.

As regards this clonotype: The conserved closing phenylalanine or tryptophan is absent in this CDR3, likely reflecting a read error. The gene calls are TRBV7-8 and TRBJ2-2; no reliable D call. V lost 1 base, J lost 7 bases, and 4 bases lay in between. The CDR3 is made up of 12 amino acids. CDR1 is SGHVS, CDR2 FQNEAQ, per germline. CDR3 residues: CASSLGFGELFL. CDR3 DNA: TGTGCCAGCAGCTTAGGGTTCGGGGAGCTGTTTTTG.

The rearrangement links TRBV19 to TRBJ2-3; 10 positions agree with TRBD2. In germline, CDR1 is LNHDA, CDR2 SQIVND (reference sequence). Trimming removed 3 bases from V and 2 bases from J; junction bases left unmatched: 11. The CDR3 loop spans 18 amino acids. In DNA, the CDR3 is TGTGCCAGTAGTATTCGCCCCGGACTAGCGGAGCTCACAGATACGCAGTATTTT. It specifies CASSIRPGLAELTDTQYF.

In this sample, this clonotype turned up many times. The chain has TRBV7-2 and TRBJ2-5; D is uncertain. Germline CDR1 is SGHTA and CDR2 is FQGNSA. The CDR3 is 15 amino acids. With 1 base removed from V and 3 bases from J, the gap between germline ends came to 12 bases. CDR3 protein: CASSLVSTAKETQYF. The CDR3 DNA is TGTGCCAGCAGCTTAGTCTCCACAGCTAAAGAGACCCAGTACTTC.

This clonotype was counted ten times or more. One junction end disagrees with the germline gene, perhaps due to a read error. The rearrangement joins TRBV14 to TRBJ2-1; possible D gene TRBD1, 6 bases. This CDR3 comprises 14 residues. Germline assignment: CDR1 SGHDN and CDR2 FVKESK. The CDR3 DNA reads TGCGCCAGCAGCCAACAGGGAACCTACAATGAGCAGTTCTTC. It yields the protein CASSQQGTYNEQFF.

The CDR3 here is CASSTRTGEEQYF. The CDR3 region has the DNA TGTGCCAGCAGTACGCGTACAGGTGAGGAGCAGTACTTC. J is TRBJ2-7 and V is TRBV6-8, with a weak D call TRBD1 (5 bases). The CDR3 has 13 residues. Trimming shortened V by 5 bases and J by 7 bases, and 15 bases separated the two germline ends. The germline CDR1 and CDR2 sequences are MNHGY and SAAAGT.

This clonotype was counted a single time. V usage is TRBV7-6 and J usage is TRBJ2-1; D not certain. This CDR3 is built from 15 residues. CDR1 is SGHVS and CDR2 is FNYEAQ in the germline V gene. The V end lost 6 bases, the J end lost 2 bases, and 14 bases lay between the germline ends. The CDR3 is CASSSSFAPYNEQFF. The CDR3 nucleotides are TGTGCCAGCAGTTCATCCTTCGCCCCCTACAATGAGCAGTTCTTC. The entire variable domain, with the rest obtained from reference TRBV7-6 and TRBJ2-1, is as follows: GAGVSQSPRYKVTKRGQDVALRCDPISGHVSLYWYRQALGQGPEFLTYFNYEAQQDKSGLPNDRFSAERPEGSISTLTIQRTEQRDSAMYRCASSSSFAPYNEQFFGPGTRLTVL.

The V and J genes are TRBV5-4 and TRBJ2-3, with a weak D call TRBD2 (6 bases). The V end was cut by 3 bases, the J end by 4 bases, with 12 bases between. This CDR3 is 14 amino acids long. The germline gives CDR1 SGHNT, CDR2 YYREEE (reference sequence). CDR3: CASSSGLRADTQYF. CDR3 coding DNA: TGTGCCAGCAGCTCGGGACTGCGCGCAGATACGCAGTATTTT.

At least ten counts were recorded for this clonotype. The rearrangement links TRBV7-8 to TRBJ2-7; D gene ambiguous. From germline, CDR1 is SGHVS and CDR2 FQNEAQ. The ends were cut back, 1 base at V and 4 bases at J, with 8 bases in the middle. The CDR3 length is 13 residues. The CDR3 sequence is CASSLVAEYEQYF. The CDR3 DNA sequence: TGTGCCAGCAGCTTAGTGGCAGAGTACGAGCAGTACTTC.

With respect to this clonotype: A much larger clone differs by one base, so this may be a read error. Since no conserved phenylalanine or tryptophan closes the CDR3, a read error is the likely cause. The chain recombines TRBV10-3 with TRBJ2-1; D uncertain. The V gene's germline CDR1 is ENHRY and CDR2 SYGVKD. Trimming stripped 2 bases from V and 2 bases from J, with 10 bases between. CDR3 length: 15 residues. CDR3 sequence: CAISETASAYNEQFV. CDR3 in DNA: TGTGCCATCAGTGAGACGGCTTCGGCCTACAATGAGCAGTTCGTC.

Turning to this clonotype: The junction departs from germline at one end; a sequencing error may be responsible. The V and J genes are TRBV6-2 or TRBV6-3 and TRBJ2-7; D is perhaps TRBD1 (6 bases). Looked up from germline, CDR1 is MNHEY and CDR2 is SVGEGT. The CDR3 is made up of 12 amino acids. The CDR3 DNA follows: TGTTCCAGCCGACAGGCCGCCTACGAGCAGTACTTC. Amino acid sequence: CSSRQAAYEQYF.

The V call is TRBV5-1, the J call TRBJ1-1; D unresolved. Germline-derived CDR1 and CDR2 are SGHRS and YFSETQ. This CDR3 has 13 residues. Trimming removed 4 bases at V and 8 bases at J, with 15 bases between. In nucleotides, the CDR3 is TGCGCCAGCAGCCCCGGAGGGCGGTGGGAAGCTTTCTTT. This codes for CASSPGGRWEAFF.

This rearrangement joins TRBV4-1 to TRBJ2-5, with D perhaps TRBD2 (5 bases). The CDR3 spans 13 residues. Germline CDR1 reads MGHRA; CDR2 reads YSYEKL. The germline V and J ends were trimmed by 2 bases and 5 bases, with 9 bases remaining between them. In DNA form, the CDR3 reads TGCGCCAGCAGCCAACGACTAAGGGAGACCCAGTACTTC. This sequence encodes CASSQRLRETQYF.

A few counts support this clonotype. The chain is built from TRBV30 and TRBJ2-3, with D perhaps matching TRBD1 (5 bases). Trimming shortened V by 5 bases and J by 6 bases, and 12 bases separated the two germline ends. This CDR3 has 12 residues. Germline V gene sequence: CDR1 GTSNPN, CDR2 SVGIG (reference sequence). The CDR3 nucleotides read TGTGCCTGGCAGCCCCCAGGGGATACGCAGTATTTT. Translated: CAWQPPGDTQYF.

In its sample, this clonotype was seen many times. The chain joins TRBV4-3 to TRBJ1-2; no clear D gene. V was trimmed by 0 bases and J by 7 bases, leaving 9 bases between them. The CDR3 sequence is 13 residues long. Germline V gene data show CDR1 as LGHNA and CDR2 as YSLEER. The CDR3 spells CASSQDRRGGYTF. CDR3 coding DNA: TGCGCCAGCAGCCAAGACAGACGTGGTGGCTACACCTTC.

The rearrangement links TRBV6-1 to TRBJ2-2, with 10 bases matching TRBD2. Germline CDR1 reads MNHNS; CDR2 reads SASEGT. V trimming: 5 bases; J trimming: 7 bases; junction bases outside the gene matches: 13. The CDR3 has 17 amino acids. The CDR3, as DNA: TGTGCCAGCAGTCCGGGGGGGCAGCGGGGGGGAAACGGGGAGCTGTTTTTT. Its translation: CASSPGGQRGGNGELFF.

V gene TRBV29-1 combines with J gene TRBJ2-7; D is possibly TRBD1 or TRBD2 (5 bases each). Trimming removed 6 bases from V and 4 bases from J, with 22 bases in between. CDR3 length equals 15 residues. Germline lookup yields CDR1 SQVTM and CDR2 ANQGSEA. The CDR3 DNA reads TGCAGCGTAGTACCGGGATCATCTGGGGCTTACGAGCAGTACTTC. It translates to CSVVPGSSGAYEQYF.

The J gene is TRBJ1-6, the V gene TRBV12-3 or TRBV12-4; tentatively, D is TRBD1 (6 bases). This CDR3 region has 16 residues. Trimming stripped 5 bases from V and 1 base from J, with 12 bases between. CDR3 sequence: CASSIQGASYNSPLHF. Here the CDR3 DNA reads TGTGCCAGCAGTATACAGGGTGCATCCTATAATTCACCCCTCCACTTT.

This chain connects TRBV5-6 to TRBJ1-2, with 7 bases matching TRBD1. V shed 2 bases, J shed 5 bases, and the junction held 3 bases outside the gene matches. There are 13 residues in the CDR3. Germline V CDR1 and CDR2: SGHDT, YYEEEE. CDR3 amino acids: CASSFDREYGYTF. The CDR3 nucleotides read TGTGCCAGCAGCTTCGACAGGGAATATGGCTACACCTTC.

The table lists this clonotype with a count of one. The chain couples TRBV6-8 to TRBJ2-2; weak D call: TRBD1 (6 bases). The CDR3 consists of 17 residues. Looked up from germline, CDR1 is MNHGY and CDR2 is SAAAGT. The V gene lost 0 bases and the J gene lost 3 bases, with 14 bases spanning the gap. In DNA, the CDR3 is TGTGCCAGCAGTTACTCGAGTTGGACAGAGGACACCGGGGAGCTGTTTTTT. Encoded protein: CASSYSSWTEDTGELFF.

This clonotype was found a few times. This chain uses TRBV7-8 with TRBJ2-7; 8 nucleotides agree with TRBD1. Germline-derived CDR1 and CDR2 are SGHVS and FQNEAQ. The CDR3 runs 15 residues. With 1 base clipped from V and 0 bases from J, the junction kept 2 bases outside the gene matches. CDR3 loop: CASSLEGQASYEQYF. In DNA, the CDR3 is TGTGCCAGCAGCTTAGAGGGACAGGCCTCCTACGAGCAGTACTTC.

Remarks on this clonotype: This may arise from a read error, as a much more abundant clone is one base away. The conserved closing phenylalanine or tryptophan is absent in this CDR3, likely reflecting a read error. The chain employs TRBV7-2 and TRBJ2-1; 7 bases are shared with TRBD1. This CDR3 is 16 amino acids long. V shed 5 bases, J shed 0 bases, and the junction held 7 bases outside the gene matches. The germline CDR1 and CDR2 sequences are SGHTA and FQGNSA. CDR3 coding DNA: TGTGCCAGCAGCCCCCGTCACAGGGGCTCCTACAATGAGCAGTTCTTA. Translated: CASSPRHRGSYNEQFL.

This clonotype was observed a handful of times. The V gene is TRBV20-1, the J gene TRBJ1-5; 7 positions agree with TRBD1. There are 16 residues in the CDR3. The V and J ends lost 6 bases and 3 bases, in that order; junction bases with no gene match: 14. Germline V gives CDR1 DFQATT, CDR2 SNEGSKA (reference sequence). CDR3 bases: TGCAGTGCACGTATAGCAGGGGGACCGAACAATCAGCCCCAGCATTTT. The encoded protein is CSARIAGGPNNQPQHF.

This sequence joins TRBV4-1 and TRBJ2-1; D is ambiguous. Trimming removed 0 bases from V and 6 bases from J, with 3 bases in between. This CDR3 is built from 12 residues. CDR1 and CDR2 from the germline V gene are MGHRA and YSYEKL. The CDR3 loop reads CASSQEINEQFF. CDR3 bases: TGCGCCAGCAGCCAAGAGATCAATGAGCAGTTCTTC.

Turning to this clonotype: This may be a read error: a much more frequent sequence differs by one nucleotide. The genes are TRBV6-6 and TRBJ2-7, with TRBD1 identical over 9 bases. CDR1 is MNHNY and CDR2 is SVGAGI in the germline V gene (reference sequence). The CDR3 consists of 12 residues. In DNA form, the CDR3 reads TGTGCCCGCAGGGGACAGGGCTACGAGCAGTACTTC. This sequence encodes CARRGQGYEQYF.

The sample holds many counts of this clonotype. J is TRBJ2-3 and V is TRBV2; 9 bases are shared with TRBD2. This CDR3 contains 15 residues. Germline CDR1 reads SNHLY; CDR2 reads FYNNEI. After removal of 3 bases from V and 11 bases from J, the junction contained 12 bases not matched to a gene. Here the CDR3 reads CASSDARGGRLGQYF. The CDR3 coding sequence is TGTGCCAGCAGTGATGCGCGGGGGGGCAGATTAGGGCAGTATTTT.

This rearrangement joins TRBV2 to TRBJ2-5; the D is unclear. Trimming took off 7 bases at V and 5 bases at J, with 8 bases between the two ends. Germline CDR1 is SNHLY and CDR2 is FYNNEI. The CDR3 runs 11 residues. CDR3 residues: CASIQFETQYF. In DNA, the CDR3 is TGTGCCAGCATACAGTTCGAGACCCAGTACTTC.